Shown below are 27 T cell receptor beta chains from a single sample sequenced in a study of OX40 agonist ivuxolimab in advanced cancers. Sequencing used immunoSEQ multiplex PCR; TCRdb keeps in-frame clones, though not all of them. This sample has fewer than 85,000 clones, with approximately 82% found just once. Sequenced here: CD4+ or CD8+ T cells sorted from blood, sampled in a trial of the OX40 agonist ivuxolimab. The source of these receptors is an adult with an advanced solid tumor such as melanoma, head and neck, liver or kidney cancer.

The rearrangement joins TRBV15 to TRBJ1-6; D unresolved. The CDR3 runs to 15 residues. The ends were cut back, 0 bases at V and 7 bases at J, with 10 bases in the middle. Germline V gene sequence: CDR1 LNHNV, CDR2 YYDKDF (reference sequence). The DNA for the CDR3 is TGTGCCACCAGCAGAGATCGGGAAAGGAATTCACCCCTCCACTTT. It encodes CATSRDRERNSPLHF. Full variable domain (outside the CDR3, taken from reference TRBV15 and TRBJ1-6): DAMVIQNPRYQVTQFGKPVTLSCSQTLNHNVMYWYQQKSSQAPKLLFHYYDKDFNNEADTPDNFQSRRPNTSFCFLDIRSPGLGDTAMYLCATSRDRERNSPLHFGNGTRLTVT.

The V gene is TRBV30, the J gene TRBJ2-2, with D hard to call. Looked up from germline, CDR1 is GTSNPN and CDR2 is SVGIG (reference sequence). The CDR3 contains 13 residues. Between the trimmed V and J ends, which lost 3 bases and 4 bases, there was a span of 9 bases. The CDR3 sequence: CAWSAQFTGELFF. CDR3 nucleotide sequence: TGTGCCTGGAGCGCACAGTTCACCGGGGAGCTGTTTTTT.

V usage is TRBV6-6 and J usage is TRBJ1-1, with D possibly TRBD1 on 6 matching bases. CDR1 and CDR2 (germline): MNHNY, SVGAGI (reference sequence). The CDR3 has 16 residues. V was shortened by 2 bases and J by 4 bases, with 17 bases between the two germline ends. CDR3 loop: CASSYPTGPGGTEAFF. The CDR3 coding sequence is TGTGCCAGCAGTTACCCAACAGGGCCCGGGGGCACTGAAGCTTTCTTT.

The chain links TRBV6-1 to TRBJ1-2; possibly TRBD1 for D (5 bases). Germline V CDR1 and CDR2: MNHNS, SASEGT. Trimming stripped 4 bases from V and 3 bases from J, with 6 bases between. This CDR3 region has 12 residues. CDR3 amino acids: CASSVTDYGYTF. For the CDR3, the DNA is TGTGCCAGCAGTGTGACAGACTATGGCTACACCTTC.

The CDR3 loop reads CASSIGVDSNQPQHF. The CDR3 region has the DNA TGTGCCAGCAGCATAGGGGTTGATAGCAATCAGCCCCAGCATTTT. The gene calls are TRBV11-2 and TRBJ1-5, with a weak D call TRBD1 (5 bases). The CDR3 is 15 amino acids. Per germline, CDR1 SGHAT and CDR2 FQNNGV. Between the trimmed V and J ends, which lost 5 bases and 0 bases, there was a span of 11 bases.

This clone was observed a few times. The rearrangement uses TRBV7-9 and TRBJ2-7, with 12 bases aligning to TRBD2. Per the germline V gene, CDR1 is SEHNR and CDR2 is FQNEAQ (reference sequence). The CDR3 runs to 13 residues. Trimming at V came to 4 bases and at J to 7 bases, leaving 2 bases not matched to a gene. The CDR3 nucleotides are TGTGCCAGCAGCTCCGGACTAGCGGGGGAGCAGTACTTC. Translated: CASSSGLAGEQYF.

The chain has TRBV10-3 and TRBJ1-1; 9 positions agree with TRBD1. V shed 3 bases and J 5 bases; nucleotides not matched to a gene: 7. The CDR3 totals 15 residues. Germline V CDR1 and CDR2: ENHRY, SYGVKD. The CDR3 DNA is TGTGCCATCAGTGATCCGGACAGGGGAGGAACTGAAGCTTTCTTT. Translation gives CAISDPDRGGTEAFF.

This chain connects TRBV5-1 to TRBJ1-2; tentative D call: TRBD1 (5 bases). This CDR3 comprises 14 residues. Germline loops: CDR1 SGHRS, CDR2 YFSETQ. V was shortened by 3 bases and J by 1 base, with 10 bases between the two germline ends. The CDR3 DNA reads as TGCGCCAGCAGCTGGACGACAGTTAACTATGGCTACACCTTC. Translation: CASSWTTVNYGYTF.

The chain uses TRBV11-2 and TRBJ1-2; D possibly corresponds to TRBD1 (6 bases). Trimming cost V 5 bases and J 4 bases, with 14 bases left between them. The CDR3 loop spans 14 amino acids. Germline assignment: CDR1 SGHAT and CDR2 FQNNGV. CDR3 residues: CASSPLDSLYGYTF. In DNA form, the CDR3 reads TGTGCCAGCAGCCCCTTGGACAGCCTCTATGGCTACACCTTC.

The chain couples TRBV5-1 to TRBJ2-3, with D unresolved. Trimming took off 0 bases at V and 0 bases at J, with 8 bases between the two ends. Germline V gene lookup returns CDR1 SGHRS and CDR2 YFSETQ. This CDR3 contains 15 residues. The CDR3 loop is CASSLVGSSTDTQYF. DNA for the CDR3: TGCGCCAGCAGCTTGGTAGGCTCTAGCACAGATACGCAGTATTTT.

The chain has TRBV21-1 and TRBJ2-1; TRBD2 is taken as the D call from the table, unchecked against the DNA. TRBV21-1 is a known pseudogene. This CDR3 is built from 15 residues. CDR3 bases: TGTGCCAGCAGTCCCCTAGAGTTCTCCTACAATGAGCAGTTCTTC. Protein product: CASSPLEFSYNEQFF.

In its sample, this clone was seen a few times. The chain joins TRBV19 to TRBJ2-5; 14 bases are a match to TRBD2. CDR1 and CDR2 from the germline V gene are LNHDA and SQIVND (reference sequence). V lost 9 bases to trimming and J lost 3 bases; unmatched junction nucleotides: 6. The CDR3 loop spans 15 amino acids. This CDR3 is CASAGLAGGKETQYF. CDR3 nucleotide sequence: TGTGCCAGCGCAGGACTAGCGGGGGGAAAAGAGACCCAGTACTTC.

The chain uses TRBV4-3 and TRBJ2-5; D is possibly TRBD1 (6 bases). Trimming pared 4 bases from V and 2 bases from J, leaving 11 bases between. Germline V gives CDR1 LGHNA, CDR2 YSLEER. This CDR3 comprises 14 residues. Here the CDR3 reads CASSLNRAQETQYF. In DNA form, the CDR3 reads TGCGCCAGCAGCCTCAACAGGGCTCAAGAGACCCAGTACTTC.

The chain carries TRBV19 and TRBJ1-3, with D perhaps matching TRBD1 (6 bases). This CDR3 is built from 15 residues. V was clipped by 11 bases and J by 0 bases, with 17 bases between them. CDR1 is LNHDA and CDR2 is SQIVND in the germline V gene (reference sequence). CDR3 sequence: CACSGGVDSGNTIYF. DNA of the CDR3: TGTGCCTGCAGCGGGGGCGTGGACTCTGGAAACACCATATATTTT.

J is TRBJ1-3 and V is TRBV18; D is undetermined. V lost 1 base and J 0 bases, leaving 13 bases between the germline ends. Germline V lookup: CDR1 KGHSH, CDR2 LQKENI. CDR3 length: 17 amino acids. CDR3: CASSPQGRLSSGNTIYF. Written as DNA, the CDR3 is TGTGCCAGCTCACCACAAGGACGGCTGAGCTCTGGAAACACCATATATTTT. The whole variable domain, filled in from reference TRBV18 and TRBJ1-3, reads NAGVMQNPRHLVRRRGQEARLRCSPMKGHSHVYWYRQLPEEGLKFMVYLQKENIIDESGMPKERFSAEFPKEGPSILRIQQVVRGDSAAYFCASSPQGRLSSGNTIYFGEGSWLTVV.

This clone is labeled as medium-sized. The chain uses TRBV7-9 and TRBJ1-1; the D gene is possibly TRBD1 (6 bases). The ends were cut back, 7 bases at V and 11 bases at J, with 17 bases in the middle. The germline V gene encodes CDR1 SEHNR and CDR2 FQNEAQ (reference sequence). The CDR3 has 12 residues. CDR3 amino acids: CASTRGERGAFF. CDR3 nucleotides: TGTGCCAGCACACGGGGTGAGAGGGGGGCTTTCTTT. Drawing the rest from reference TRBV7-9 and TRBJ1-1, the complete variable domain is DTGVSQNPRHKITKRGQNVTFRCDPISEHNRLYWYRQTLGQGPEFLTYFQNEAQLEKSRLLSDRFSAERPKGSFSTLEIQRTEQGDSAMYLCASTRGERGAFFGQGTRLTVV.

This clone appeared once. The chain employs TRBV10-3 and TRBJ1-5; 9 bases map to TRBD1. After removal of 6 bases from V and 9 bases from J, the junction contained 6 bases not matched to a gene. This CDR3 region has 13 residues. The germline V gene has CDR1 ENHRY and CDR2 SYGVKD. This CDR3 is CAIRGQGEGPQHF. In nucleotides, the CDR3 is TGTGCCATCAGGGGACAGGGTGAAGGGCCCCAGCATTTT.

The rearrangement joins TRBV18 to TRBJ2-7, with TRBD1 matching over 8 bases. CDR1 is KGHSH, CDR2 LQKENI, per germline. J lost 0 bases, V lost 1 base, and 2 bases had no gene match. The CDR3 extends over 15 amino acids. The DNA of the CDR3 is TGTGCCAGCTCACCACGGACAGGGAGCTCCTACGAGCAGTACTTC. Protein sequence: CASSPRTGSSYEQYF.

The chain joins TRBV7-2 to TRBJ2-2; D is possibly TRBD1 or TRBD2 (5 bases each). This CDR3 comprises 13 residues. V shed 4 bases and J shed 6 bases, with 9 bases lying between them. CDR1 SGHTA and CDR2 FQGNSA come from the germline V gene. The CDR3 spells CASSSLGAGELFF. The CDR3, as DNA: TGTGCCAGCAGCTCATTGGGGGCCGGGGAGCTGTTTTTT.

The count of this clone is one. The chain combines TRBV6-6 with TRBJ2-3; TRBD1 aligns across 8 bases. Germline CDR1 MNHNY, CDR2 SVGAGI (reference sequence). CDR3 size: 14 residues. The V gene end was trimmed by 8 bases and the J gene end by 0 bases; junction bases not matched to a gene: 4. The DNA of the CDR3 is TGTGCCAGCGGGGGACAGGAAAGCACAGATACGCAGTATTTT. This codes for CASGGQESTDTQYF.

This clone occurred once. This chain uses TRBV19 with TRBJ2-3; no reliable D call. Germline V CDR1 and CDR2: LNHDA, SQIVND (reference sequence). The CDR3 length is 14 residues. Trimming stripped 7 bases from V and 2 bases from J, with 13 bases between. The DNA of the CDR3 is TGTGCCAGTACCCGAGGTGGAGTCACAGATACGCAGTATTTT. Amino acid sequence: CASTRGGVTDTQYF.

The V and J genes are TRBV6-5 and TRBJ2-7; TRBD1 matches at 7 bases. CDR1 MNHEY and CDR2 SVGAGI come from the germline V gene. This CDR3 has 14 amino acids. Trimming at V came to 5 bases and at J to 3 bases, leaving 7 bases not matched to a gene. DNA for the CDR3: TGTGCCAGCAGTCCCGGGACAGTAAGCTACGAGCAGTACTTC. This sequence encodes CASSPGTVSYEQYF.

The CDR3, as DNA: TGTGCCAGCAGCTCCCGGGCCGGGGAGACCGGGGAGCTGTTTTTT. It encodes CASSSRAGETGELFF. The rearrangement uses TRBV7-3 and TRBJ2-2; tentatively, D is TRBD2 (5 bases). In germline, CDR1 is SGHTA, CDR2 FQGTGA. V was clipped by 4 bases and J by 5 bases, with 14 bases between them. This CDR3 has 15 residues.

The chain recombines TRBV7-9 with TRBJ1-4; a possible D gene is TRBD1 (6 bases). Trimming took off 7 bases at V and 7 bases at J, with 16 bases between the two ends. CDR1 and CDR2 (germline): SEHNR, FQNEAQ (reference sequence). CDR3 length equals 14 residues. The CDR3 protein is CASKRRQAGEKLFF. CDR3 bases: TGTGCCAGCAAGCGACGACAGGCCGGTGAAAAACTGTTTTTT.

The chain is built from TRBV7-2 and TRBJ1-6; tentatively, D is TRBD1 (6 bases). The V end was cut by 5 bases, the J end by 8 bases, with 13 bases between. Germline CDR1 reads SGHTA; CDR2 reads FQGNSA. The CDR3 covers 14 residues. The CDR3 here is CASSLTGKDSPLHF. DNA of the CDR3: TGTGCCAGCAGCCTCACAGGGAAGGATTCACCCCTCCACTTT.

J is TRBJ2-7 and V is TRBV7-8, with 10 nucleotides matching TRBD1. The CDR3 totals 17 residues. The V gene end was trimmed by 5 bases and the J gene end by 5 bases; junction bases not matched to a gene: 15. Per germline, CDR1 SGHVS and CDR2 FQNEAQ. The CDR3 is CASSRAPWDRGYHEQYF. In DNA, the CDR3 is TGTGCCAGCAGCCGCGCGCCTTGGGACAGGGGATACCACGAGCAGTACTTC.

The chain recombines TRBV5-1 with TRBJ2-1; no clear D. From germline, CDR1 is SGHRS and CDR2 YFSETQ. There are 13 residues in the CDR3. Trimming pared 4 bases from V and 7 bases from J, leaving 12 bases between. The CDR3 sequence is CASSPPVANEQFF. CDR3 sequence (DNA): TGCGCCAGCAGCCCTCCAGTTGCGAATGAGCAGTTCTTC.